The 25 T cell receptor beta chains in this list originate from one sample, sequenced in a study of low-dose radiotherapy and immunotherapy resistance in tumors. First-strand cDNA relied on TRAV- and TRBV-specific primers spanning alpha and beta chains. With a V-primer adapter and a constant-region primer, TCRs were amplified for 20 to 25 PCR cycles. MiXCR, applied by TCRdb to the reads, yields one record per CDR3 protein. Of 85,000 to 100,000 distinct CDR3 sequences listed, more than 8% were seen once; the top ten hold around 0.93%. Time point specified: before trial treatment. Specimen: PBMCs, collected before treatment. The receptor source for this set is a male donor with prostate cancer.

Concerning this clonotype: A far larger clone is only one base removed, so a read error is likely. V usage is TRBV20-1 and J usage is TRBJ2-1; D is undetermined. Germline lookup yields CDR1 DFQATT and CDR2 SNEGSKA (reference sequence). The CDR3 runs 12 residues. The V gene lost 4 bases and the J gene lost 13 bases, with 17 bases spanning the gap. The CDR3 is CSAIGSVETQFF. The CDR3 bases are TGCAGTGCTATCGGCAGCGTTGAGACCCAGTTCTTC.

This clonotype was picked up many times. V is TRBV2 and J is TRBJ2-1; 9 positions match TRBD1. V lost 10 bases and J lost 1; bases outside the gene matches: 2. The CDR3 length is 13 residues. Per germline, CDR1 SNHLY and CDR2 FYNNEI. The CDR3 region has the DNA TGTGCCACGGACAGGGGTTCCTACAATGAGCAGTTCTTC. Translated, it gives CATDRGSYNEQFF.

This clonotype came up many times. J is TRBJ2-2 and V is TRBV14; 9 bases fit TRBD1. The CDR3 is made up of 15 amino acids. Germline loops: CDR1 SGHDN, CDR2 FVKESK. Germline trimming cut 4 bases from V and 4 bases from J; bases unmatched to any gene: 4. The CDR3 here is CASSRRDRATGELFF. The CDR3 DNA reads as TGTGCCAGCAGCCGCCGGGACAGGGCCACCGGGGAGCTGTTTTTT. The entire variable domain, with the rest obtained from reference TRBV14 and TRBJ2-2, is as follows: EAGVTQFPSHSVIEKGQTVTLRCDPISGHDNLYWYRRVMGKEIKFLLHFVKESKQDESGMPNNRFLAERTGGTYSTLKVQPAELEDSGVYFCASSRRDRATGELFFGEGSRLTVL.

This clonotype was recorded many times. The chain couples TRBV30 to TRBJ2-1; D gene unclear. This CDR3 contains 13 residues. Germline assignment: CDR1 GTSNPN and CDR2 SVGIG (reference sequence). V lost 0 bases to trimming and J lost 8 bases, with 11 bases between them. DNA of the CDR3: TGTGCCTGGAGTGTAGGGAACAGCGATGAGCAGTTCTTC. Translating gives CAWSVGNSDEQFF.

This clonotype was seen ten or more times. The CDR3 coding sequence is TGTGCCAGCAGCCCAGAGTGGCAGCACGGCTACACCTTC. As protein: CASSPEWQHGYTF. The chain combines TRBV7-9 with TRBJ1-2; D remains ambiguous. Trimming took 5 bases from V and 8 from J, leaving 15 bases between them. CDR3 length: 13 amino acids. CDR1 is SEHNR, CDR2 FQNEAQ, per germline (reference sequence). The complete variable domain, with remaining parts taken from reference TRBV7-9 and TRBJ1-2, reads DTGVSQNPRHKITKRGQNVTFRCDPISEHNRLYWYRQTLGQGPEFLTYFQNEAQLEKSRLLSDRFSAERPKGSFSTLEIQRTEQGDSAMYLCASSPEWQHGYTFGSGTRLTVV.

This clonotype was detected ten times or more. The chain employs TRBV7-3 and TRBJ2-2; 8 bases line up with TRBD2. The CDR3 runs to 16 residues. Germline assignment: CDR1 SGHTA and CDR2 FQGTGA. V shed 5 bases, J shed 4 bases, and the junction held 9 bases outside the gene matches. CDR3 sequence (DNA): TGTGCCAGCAGCCCCGCCAGCGGGAGTGGCACCGGGGAGCTGTTTTTT. Its protein product is CASSPASGSGTGELFF.

A remark on this clonotype: Mismatch with germline at one junction end may stem from a read error. The rearrangement joins TRBV28 to TRBJ2-7; D possibly matches TRBD1 or TRBD2 (7 bases each). CDR1 and CDR2 from the germline V gene are MDHEN and SYDVKM. There are 13 residues in the CDR3. CDR3: CTSGAGQSYEQYF. The CDR3 nucleotides are TGTACCAGCGGAGCGGGACAGAGCTACGAGCAGTACTTC.

The chain carries TRBV12-3 or TRBV12-4 and TRBJ2-7; 12 bases match TRBD1. V shed 5 bases and J 6 bases; nucleotides not matched to a gene: 11. This CDR3 has 16 amino acids. The CDR3: CASSPSAGTGGGEQYF. CDR3 DNA sequence: TGTGCCAGCAGTCCGTCCGCCGGGACAGGGGGCGGCGAGCAGTACTTC.

The chain carries TRBV29-1 and TRBJ2-1, with TRBD2 matching over 7 bases. The CDR3 extends over 14 amino acids. Germline loops: CDR1 SQVTM, CDR2 ANQGSEA. The J segment lost 2 bases and the V segment lost 4 bases, leaving 5 bases of the junction unmatched. The CDR3: CSVAGGRAYNEQFF. CDR3 nucleotides: TGCAGCGTTGCAGGTGGGAGGGCCTACAATGAGCAGTTCTTC.

This rearrangement joins TRBV18 to TRBJ2-7, with a possible D match to TRBD1 (5 bases). The CDR3 loop spans 13 amino acids. CDR1 and CDR2 from the germline V gene are KGHSH and LQKENI. V was cut by 3 bases and J by 4 bases, with 10 bases left in between. CDR3 sequence (DNA): TGTGCCAGCTCACCTGCCCGACAGTACGAGCAGTACTTC. Its protein is CASSPARQYEQYF.

This clonotype was seen at least ten times. The gene calls are TRBV7-2 and TRBJ1-2; 7 positions agree with TRBD1. The CDR3 contains 15 residues. The V gene's germline CDR1 is SGHTA and CDR2 FQGNSA. V shed 3 bases, J shed 7 bases, and the junction held 11 bases outside the gene matches. The CDR3 region is CASSFERIGGIGYTF. The CDR3 bases are TGTGCCAGCAGCTTTGAAAGGATAGGGGGCATTGGCTACACCTTC.

This clonotype was recorded many times. Written as DNA, the CDR3 is TGTGCCAGCATGGGACTAGCGGTAGGGAGTGAGACCCAGTACTTC. This codes for CASMGLAVGSETQYF. The rearrangement joins TRBV28 to TRBJ2-5; 11 bases map to TRBD2. V shed 7 bases, J shed 5 bases, and the junction held 9 bases outside the gene matches. The length of the CDR3 is 15 residues. CDR1 is MDHEN, CDR2 SYDVKM, per germline.

This clonotype was seen many times. CDR3 residues: CASSLVGQNNEQFF. The CDR3 DNA reads as TGTGCCAGCAGCTTAGTAGGGCAGAACAATGAGCAGTTCTTC. V is TRBV7-9 and J is TRBJ2-1; D call uncertain. Between the trimmed V and J ends, which lost 1 base and 5 bases, there was a span of 9 bases. The CDR3 extends over 14 amino acids. Germline CDR1 and CDR2: SEHNR and FQNEAQ (reference sequence).

This clonotype came up many times. The chain joins TRBV28 to TRBJ1-1, with 8 bases aligning to TRBD1. This CDR3 is built from 17 residues. J lost 0 bases, V lost 5 bases, and 11 bases had no gene match. The germline V gene has CDR1 MDHEN and CDR2 SYDVKM. The CDR3 reads CASSPATGGGMNTEAFF. In DNA, the CDR3 is TGTGCCAGCAGTCCGGCAACAGGGGGAGGAATGAACACTGAAGCTTTCTTT.

The chain employs TRBV28 and TRBJ2-7, with D uncertain. CDR3 length: 10 residues. From germline, CDR1 is MDHEN and CDR2 SYDVKM. Trimming cost V 9 bases and J 5 bases, with 8 bases left between them. Here the CDR3 reads CASQNNEQYF. CDR3 DNA: TGTGCCAGTCAAAACAACGAGCAGTACTTC. The whole variable domain, filled in from reference TRBV28 and TRBJ2-7, reads DVKVTQSSRYLVKRTGEKVFLECVQDMDHENMFWYRQDPGLGLRLIYFSYDVKMKEKGDIPEGYSVSREKKERFSLILESASTNQTSMYLCASQNNEQYFGPGTRLTVT.

To note about this clonotype: Given a far larger clone just one base away, this is likely a sequencing read error. The J gene is TRBJ2-7, the V gene TRBV10-3; 7 nucleotides line up with TRBD1. CDR3 size: 16 residues. The J segment lost 7 bases and the V segment lost 3 bases, leaving 15 bases of the junction unmatched. From germline, CDR1 is ENHRY and CDR2 SYGVKD. CDR3 residues: CAISDEGQVSYNEQYF. The CDR3 DNA reads as TGTGCCATCAGTGATGAAGGACAGGTTTCCTACAATGAGCAGTACTTC.

This clonotype was seen repeatedly, ten times or more. The V gene is TRBV19, the J gene TRBJ2-3, with D unresolved. Trimming stripped 6 bases from V and 0 bases from J, with 7 bases between. The CDR3 totals 13 residues. The germline V gene has CDR1 LNHDA and CDR2 SQIVND (reference sequence). The CDR3 reads CASRHGSTDTQYF. The CDR3 region has the DNA TGTGCCAGTAGACATGGTAGCACAGATACGCAGTATTTT.

This clonotype was counted ten times or more. The CDR3 DNA sequence: TGTGCCAGCTCATCCCGGGACGCTCAGAACACCGGGGAGCTGTTTTTT. Translation: CASSSRDAQNTGELFF. The V and J genes are TRBV18 and TRBJ2-2; perhaps D is TRBD1 or TRBD2 (5 bases each). Trimming took 5 bases from V and 1 from J, leaving 14 bases between them. Germline lookup yields CDR1 KGHSH and CDR2 LQKENI. CDR3 length equals 16 residues.

The rearrangement joins TRBV5-1 to TRBJ2-2; D is uncertain. CDR1 is SGHRS and CDR2 is YFSETQ in the germline V gene. V shed 4 bases and J shed 4 bases, with 8 bases lying between them. This CDR3 is 13 amino acids long. The CDR3 loop is CASSTQTTGELFF. Written as DNA, the CDR3 is TGCGCCAGCAGCACCCAGACCACCGGGGAGCTGTTTTTT.

This clonotype was found many times. The CDR3 sequence is CASSFGLAPNTGELFF. CDR3 in DNA: TGTGCCAGCAGCTTTGGACTAGCGCCGAACACCGGGGAGCTGTTTTTT. V usage is TRBV5-4 and J usage is TRBJ2-2; 9 bases agree with TRBD2. The CDR3 totals 16 residues. Unmatched junction bases numbered 2, after V lost 2 bases and J lost 0 bases. Germline V gene sequence: CDR1 SGHNT, CDR2 YYREEE (reference sequence).

This clonotype has at least ten counts. The chain couples TRBV7-9 to TRBJ2-7; 8 bases are shared with TRBD2. The CDR3 runs to 13 residues. Germline loops: CDR1 SEHNR, CDR2 FQNEAQ (reference sequence). J was trimmed by 1 base and V by 7 bases; bases with no gene match: 3. CDR3 sequence reads: CASTLAGSYEQYF. The CDR3 coding sequence is TGTGCCAGCACTCTAGCGGGTTCCTACGAGCAGTACTTC.

This clonotype came up many times. The J gene is TRBJ2-7, the V gene TRBV7-2; a possible D gene is TRBD1 (5 bases). This CDR3 contains 14 residues. Trimming left V 1 base short and J 5 bases short, with 12 bases between. Germline-derived CDR1 and CDR2 are SGHTA and FQGNSA. The CDR3 DNA reads TGTGCCAGCAGCTTAGAAGCAGGGTTCCACGAGCAGTACTTC. Its protein product is CASSLEAGFHEQYF.

This clonotype was observed a few times. The chain is built from TRBV28 and TRBJ2-5, with D possibly TRBD1 on 5 matching bases. The V end was cut by 3 bases, the J end by 5 bases, with 10 bases between. Germline V CDR1 and CDR2: MDHEN, SYDVKM. There are 13 residues in the CDR3. The CDR3 region is CASSFAGFETQYF. CDR3 coding DNA: TGTGCCAGCAGTTTTGCAGGGTTCGAGACCCAGTACTTC.

There are many counts of this clonotype. The chain employs TRBV7-8 and TRBJ2-7, with 7 bases lining up with TRBD1. CDR3 length: 15 amino acids. Looked up from germline, CDR1 is SGHVS and CDR2 is FQNEAQ. J was trimmed by 2 bases and V by 2 bases; bases with no gene match: 6. This CDR3 reads CASSLSWDSPYEQYF. The CDR3, as DNA: TGTGCCAGCAGCTTAAGTTGGGACAGCCCCTACGAGCAGTACTTC. The full variable domain, in which reference TRBV7-8 and TRBJ2-7 provide the parts outside the CDR3, is GAGVSQSPRYKVAKRGQDVALRCDPISGHVSLFWYQQALGQGPEFLTYFQNEAQLDKSGLPSDRFFAERPEGSVSTLKIQRTQQEDSAVYLCASSLSWDSPYEQYFGPGTRLTVT.

Ten or more counts support this clonotype. V gene TRBV20-1 combines with J gene TRBJ1-4; 9 bases are a match to TRBD1. V shed 6 bases, J shed 7 bases, and the junction held 6 bases outside the gene matches. CDR3 size: 13 residues. CDR1 is DFQATT and CDR2 is SNEGSKA in the germline V gene (reference sequence). DNA of the CDR3: TGCAGTGCAAGGGACAGGGTTTTTGAAAAACTGTTTTTT. This codes for CSARDRVFEKLFF.